This T cell receptor (beta chain) comes out of a study of blood T cell repertoires in COVID-19. Study as a whole: Spain, Italy and the United States supplied samples that represented acute and convalescent COVID-19. PBMCs, B-cell-depleted T cells, or T cells were the source of the cDNA or gDNA that made up the material.

The CDR3 extends over 15 amino acids. V was clipped by 8 bases and J by 1 base, with 14 bases between them. CDR1 SNHLY and CDR2 FYNNEI come from the germline V gene. As handled by the study authors: By means of reference gene primer amplification, nucleated cell counts were estimated. Using immunoSEQ multiplex PCR, the repertoire was profiled, and TCRdb retains in-frame clones only, with some absent. That table is the source of V, J and clone size, and D and trimming were worked out from the DNA. The repertoire holds under 200,000 clones, under 80% seen once, with less than 3% in the top ten. The sequencing sample was made of peripheral blood. The V and J genes are TRBV2 and TRBJ2-2; possibly TRBD1 for D (5 bases). The TCR sequence derives from a woman of 80 years or more with acute or convalescent COVID-19. CDR3 nucleotide sequence: TGTGCCAGCGCGTGGGGCAGCATGAACACCGGGGAGCTGTTTTTT. This encodes CASAWGSMNTGELFF.